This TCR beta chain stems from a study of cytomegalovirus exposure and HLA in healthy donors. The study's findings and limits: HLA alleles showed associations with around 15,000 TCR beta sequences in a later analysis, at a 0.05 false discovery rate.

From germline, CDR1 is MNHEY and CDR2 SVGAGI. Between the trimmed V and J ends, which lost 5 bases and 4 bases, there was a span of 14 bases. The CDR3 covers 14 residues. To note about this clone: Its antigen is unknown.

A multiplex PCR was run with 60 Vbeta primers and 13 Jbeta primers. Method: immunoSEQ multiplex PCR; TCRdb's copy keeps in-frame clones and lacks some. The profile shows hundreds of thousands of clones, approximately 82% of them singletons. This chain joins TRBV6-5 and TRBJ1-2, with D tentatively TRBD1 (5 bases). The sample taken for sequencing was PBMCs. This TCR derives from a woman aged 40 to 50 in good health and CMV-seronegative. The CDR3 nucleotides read TGTGCCAGCAGTCTGACAGCGAACCTCTATGGCTACACCTTC. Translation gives CASSLTANLYGYTF.